Ten or more counts support the clone carrying this TCR beta chain. Its antigen remains unknown. This entry is derived from a study of regulatory T cells in long-lasting Graves disease. Points from the study as a whole: TCR diversity was lower in persistent Graves' patients (versus newly diagnosed ones).

Indicated time point: newly diagnosed GD, antithyroid drugs for less than 3 months. From PBMCs, RNA was extracted and then used to make the TCR library. Investigators prepared the TCR beta libraries by applying iRepertoire HTBI primers and Arm-PCR of CDR3 regions. MiXCR was run by TCRdb on the multiplex PCR reads, yielding one entry per CDR3 protein. This table has over 500,000 distinct CDR3 sequences, about 16% appearing once. The CDR3 runs to 14 residues. With 3 bases clipped from V and 2 bases from J, the junction kept 2 bases outside the gene matches. Germline V gene lookup returns CDR1 KGHDR and CDR2 SFDVKD. This same sample was also taken into another study, of T cells in Graves' hyperthyroidism and ophthalmopathy. That report adds: Patients aged 18 to 65 with hyperthyroidism were newly diagnosed, with duration under 2 months. Researchers ran a first-round RT-PCR on the TCR CDR3 using the HTBI primer set.

This TCR came from a man in his late teens or twenties with Graves disease. The V and J genes are TRBV24-1 and TRBJ1-2, with 7 positions matching TRBD1. The sequenced sample was peripheral blood mononuclear cells (PBMCs), obtained at new diagnosis, from a patient treated with antithyroid drugs. The CDR3 sequence is CATSDDRVNYGYTF. The CDR3 DNA sequence: TGTGCCACCAGTGATGACAGGGTAAACTATGGCTACACCTTC.